Below are 17 T cell receptor beta chains sequenced from a single sample in a study of T cell responses to AZD1222 COVID-19 vaccine. Repertoires were generated with immunoSEQ multiplex PCR, while TCRdb's copy carries only in-frame clones and drops some. This table has 110,000 or so clones, 70% to 90% appearing once. Sequenced material: peripheral blood, taken 28 days after the second AZD1222 dose. The receptors derive from an adult who received the AZD1222 COVID-19 vaccine.

The CDR3 spells CASSEGLPNTEAFF. The CDR3 nucleotides are TGTGCCAGCAGCGAGGGACTGCCGAACACTGAAGCTTTCTTT. This chain uses TRBV7-8 with TRBJ1-1; tentative D call: TRBD1 (5 bases). The CDR3 covers 14 residues. CDR1 SGHVS and CDR2 FQNEAQ come from the germline V gene. V was pared by 5 bases and J by 1 base, with 11 bases between.

This chain uses TRBV18 with TRBJ2-2; 7 bases match TRBD1. J gave up 2 bases and V 0 bases, and 3 bases lay outside the gene matches. Looked up from germline, CDR1 is KGHSH and CDR2 is LQKENI. The CDR3 totals 16 residues. CDR3 sequence (DNA): TGTGCCAGCTCACCACCACAGGGGCGAAACACCGGGGAGCTGTTTTTT. Protein product: CASSPPQGRNTGELFF.

The chain employs TRBV12-3 or TRBV12-4 and TRBJ1-1, with D unresolved. Trimming removed 6 bases from V and 11 bases from J, with 19 bases in between. The CDR3 runs to 13 residues. Here the CDR3 DNA reads TGTGCCAGCAGCGAATTCAAAACGCGTGGCGCTTTCTTT. It translates to CASSEFKTRGAFF.

The rearrangement uses TRBV3-1 (or the pseudogene TRBV3-2) and TRBJ1-1; tentatively, D is TRBD1 (5 bases). The germline CDR1 and CDR2 sequences are LGHDT and YNNKEL (reference sequence). V was clipped by 0 bases and J by 1 base, with 21 bases between them. The CDR3 has 19 residues. The DNA for the CDR3 is TGTGCCAGCAGCCAAGATTTGGGGCGCACCGGATTGGGGAACACTGAAGCTTTCTTT. This translates into CASSQDLGRTGLGNTEAFF.

The V call is TRBV11-2, the J call TRBJ1-3; tentative D call: TRBD1 (5 bases). Germline V gene lookup returns CDR1 SGHAT and CDR2 FQNNGV. The CDR3 contains 17 residues. V lost 2 bases, J lost 2 bases, and 16 bases lay in between. This chain's CDR3 is CASSLSISGAAGNTIYF. The CDR3 coding sequence is TGTGCCAGCAGCTTATCGATCTCTGGGGCTGCTGGAAACACCATATATTTT.

The chain employs TRBV7-9 and TRBJ2-7; a weak D match, TRBD2 (7 bases). CDR1 is SEHNR and CDR2 is FQNEAQ in the germline V gene (reference sequence). CDR3 length equals 17 residues. V gave up 5 bases and J gave up 6 bases, with 26 bases separating them. The CDR3 sequence is CASSAVGGANGGSEQYF. DNA for the CDR3: TGTGCCAGCAGCGCCGTAGGGGGGGCGAATGGAGGTTCCGAGCAGTACTTC.

The rearrangement links TRBV10-3 to TRBJ2-3; perhaps TRBD1 as D (5 bases). Germline V lookup: CDR1 ENHRY, CDR2 SYGVKD. CDR3 size: 13 residues. V was shortened by 4 bases and J by 2 bases, with 7 bases between the two germline ends. CDR3 DNA sequence: TGTGCCATCAGTGGACAGTCCACAGATACGCAGTATTTT. Its translation is CAISGQSTDTQYF.

This chain uses TRBV9 with TRBJ2-3; no firm D call. This CDR3 has 13 residues. Trimming took off 0 bases at V and 1 base at J, with 3 bases between the two ends. CDR1 is SGDLS, CDR2 YYNGEE, per germline. This CDR3 is CASSVGGTDTQYF. CDR3 DNA sequence: TGTGCCAGCAGCGTAGGGGGCACAGATACGCAGTATTTT.

This clone turned up a few times. This chain links TRBV6-5 with TRBJ2-1; no reliable D call. CDR1 and CDR2 (germline): MNHEY, SVGAGI. The CDR3 runs to 12 residues. V was clipped by 6 bases and J by 3 bases, with 6 bases between them. CDR3 region: CASSRNYNEQFF. The CDR3 coding sequence is TGTGCCAGCAGCAGGAACTACAATGAGCAGTTCTTC.

Turning to this clone: The same CDR3 also results from other DNA sequences found in this sample. The V call is TRBV5-1, the J call TRBJ2-5; 8 nucleotides line up with TRBD1. The CDR3 is made up of 15 amino acids. Germline-derived CDR1 and CDR2 are SGHRS and YFSETQ. Trimming at V came to 0 bases and at J to 2 bases, leaving 3 bases not matched to a gene. CDR3 residues: CASSLGRTGQETQYF. In DNA form, the CDR3 reads TGCGCCAGCAGCTTGGGGAGGACAGGGCAAGAGACCCAGTACTTC.

J is TRBJ1-1 and V is TRBV6-2 or TRBV6-3, with 8 bases that match TRBD1. The CDR3 has 18 residues. Germline values: CDR1 MNHEY, CDR2 SVGEGT. V trimming: 6 bases; J trimming: 3 bases; junction bases outside the gene matches: 18. The CDR3 nucleotides read TGTGCCAGCAGCAGACAGGGGTTAACCAGTTGGTTGGACACTGAAGCTTTCTTT. Translation gives CASSRQGLTSWLDTEAFF.

V usage is TRBV6-2 or TRBV6-3 and J usage is TRBJ1-1; 10 bases align to TRBD1. This CDR3 is 18 amino acids long. The germline V gene has CDR1 MNHEY and CDR2 SVGEGT. V trimming: 0 bases; J trimming: 4 bases; junction bases outside the gene matches: 11. The CDR3 loop is CASSYSPRDRGGGTEAFF. The CDR3 bases are TGTGCCAGCAGTTACTCCCCCCGGGACAGGGGAGGGGGCACTGAAGCTTTCTTT.

The rearrangement links TRBV7-6 to TRBJ2-7, with D possibly being TRBD1 or TRBD2 (6 bases each). The CDR3 runs to 17 residues. CDR1 is SGHVS, CDR2 FNYEAQ, per germline. Trimming took 5 bases from V and 0 from J, leaving 20 bases between them. The CDR3 bases are TGTGCCAGCAGCCCTATGGGACTTGGGGGGCCCTCCTACGAGCAGTACTTC. It encodes CASSPMGLGGPSYEQYF. Complete variable domain (other parts from reference TRBV7-6 and TRBJ2-7): GAGVSQSPRYKVTKRGQDVALRCDPISGHVSLYWYRQALGQGPEFLTYFNYEAQQDKSGLPNDRFSAERPEGSISTLTIQRTEQRDSAMYRCASSPMGLGGPSYEQYFGPGTRLTVT.

J is TRBJ2-7 and V is TRBV27; 8 bases line up with TRBD1. The V gene end was trimmed by 5 bases and the J gene end by 4 bases; junction bases not matched to a gene: 10. The CDR3 loop spans 15 amino acids. Germline-derived CDR1 and CDR2 are MNHEY and SMNVEV (reference sequence). CDR3 residues: CASSAPGTGSYEQYF. For the CDR3, the DNA is TGTGCCAGCAGTGCCCCCGGGACAGGTTCGTACGAGCAGTACTTC.

V is TRBV6-5 and J is TRBJ2-5; D tentatively reads TRBD1 or TRBD2 (6 bases each). Germline CDR1 MNHEY, CDR2 SVGAGI. Trimming took off 4 bases at V and 2 bases at J, with 17 bases between the two ends. This CDR3 has 16 residues. CDR3 DNA: TGTGCCAGCAGTTCCCAAAGGGGGGTGGGTCAAGAGACCCAGTACTTC. It yields the protein CASSSQRGVGQETQYF.

The chain couples TRBV27 to TRBJ2-5, with D maybe TRBD2 (5 bases). Germline loops: CDR1 MNHEY, CDR2 SMNVEV (reference sequence). V dropped 6 bases and J dropped 0 bases, with 5 bases sitting between them. This CDR3 is 12 amino acids long. CDR3 amino acids: CASRTNQETQYF. The CDR3 DNA reads TGTGCCAGCAGGACTAACCAAGAGACCCAGTACTTC.

This chain connects TRBV6-5 to TRBJ1-6; D call uncertain. This CDR3 has 13 residues. CDR1 is MNHEY and CDR2 is SVGAGI in the germline V gene. V was trimmed by 6 bases and J by 7 bases, leaving 10 bases between them. Here the CDR3 reads CASRWAVNSPLHF. The CDR3, as DNA: TGTGCCAGCAGGTGGGCCGTAAATTCACCCCTCCACTTT.